This is a list of T cell receptor beta chains from one sample in a study of blood T cell repertoires in COVID-19. Clones were sequenced by immunoSEQ multiplex PCR, and TCRdb holds only the in-frame ones, with some missing. This table holds around 170,000 clones, roughly nine tenths found once. The sequencing input was peripheral blood. The receptor source for this set is a woman in her 70s with acute or convalescent COVID-19. Both conserved end residues are part of each CDR3. D genes are given only for firm matches. Expanded clones get a size class; other rows say once, few or many, or leave the size out.

d_gene,abundance,v_gene,j_gene,CDR3aa,CDR3nt
NA,once,TRBV4-1,TRBJ1-2,CASSQDRAGASYGYTF,TGCGCCAGCAGCCAAGATAGGGCAGGGGCTAGCTATGGCTACACCTTC
TRBD1,NA,TRBV28,TRBJ1-6,CASSSGQGGSYNSPLHF,TGTGCCAGCAGTTCCGGACAGGGAGGCTCCTATAATTCACCCCTCCACTTT
NA,NA,TRBV7-9,TRBJ1-2,CASSSETGLYGYTF,TGTGCCAGCAGCTCCGAAACAGGGCTCTATGGCTACACCTTC
NA,NA,TRBV24-1,TRBJ1-2,CATSDSTREDGYTF,TGTGCCACCAGTGATTCGACCCGGGAGGATGGCTACACCTTC
TRBD1,NA,TRBV4-3,TRBJ1-2,CASSRDRGNYGYTF,TGCGCCAGCAGCCGGGACAGAGGGAACTATGGCTACACCTTC
NA,NA,TRBV2,TRBJ2-5,CATRQLGETQYF,TGTGCCACCCGACAGCTGGGGGAGACCCAGTACTTC
NA,NA,TRBV24-1,TRBJ1-1,CATSSGDWGFAEAFF,TGTGCCACCAGCTCGGGGGATTGGGGGTTCGCTGAAGCTTTCTTT
TRBD1,few,TRBV5-1,TRBJ1-1,CASSPGQMGVGTEAFF,TGCGCCAGCAGCCCGGGACAGATGGGAGTGGGCACTGAAGCTTTCTTT
TRBD1,NA,TRBV2,TRBJ2-3,CASRTDRGPQYF,TGTGCCAGCAGGACTGACAGGGGACCGCAGTATTTT
NA,NA,TRBV19,TRBJ1-1,CASRGVRTSGGLTEAFF,TGTGCCAGTCGAGGGGTCCGAACCTCCGGGGGACTGACTGAAGCTTTCTTT
TRBD1,once,TRBV30,TRBJ1-1,CAYLRGRGTEAFF,TGTGCCTACTTAAGGGGGCGTGGCACTGAAGCTTTCTTT
NA,NA,TRBV4-1,TRBJ2-3,CASSHTWREPRDTQYF,TGCGCCAGCAGTCATACCTGGCGGGAACCTCGGGATACGCAGTATTTT
NA,NA,TRBV27,TRBJ2-2,CASSPPTRFGELFF,TGTGCCAGCAGTCCACCGACTAGGTTCGGGGAGCTGTTTTTT
NA,NA,TRBV10-3,TRBJ1-5,CAISEVGGGSSNQPQHF,TGTGCCATCAGCGAAGTGGGTGGGGGGTCTAGCAATCAGCCCCAGCATTTT
TRBD2,NA,TRBV27,TRBJ2-1,CASRISGTASSYNEQFF,TGTGCCAGCAGGATTAGCGGGACTGCCAGCTCCTACAATGAGCAGTTCTTC
TRBD2,NA,TRBV10-3,TRBJ2-1,CAISKGTSGISTERNEQFF,TGTGCCATCAGTAAGGGGACTAGCGGGATCTCCACCGAGAGGAATGAGCAGTTCTTC
TRBD1,NA,TRBV2,TRBJ1-5,CASRGSTGWDQPQHF,TGTGCCAGCAGGGGTTCGACAGGGTGGGATCAGCCCCAGCATTTT
TRBD2,NA,TRBV27,TRBJ2-2,CASSLRAGGFGGELFF,TGTGCCAGCAGTTTAAGGGCGGGAGGGTTTGGCGGGGAGCTGTTTTTT
TRBD1,once,TRBV6-2/TRBV6-3,TRBJ2-6,CASSYATGAGANVLTF,TGTGCCAGCAGTTACGCAACAGGGGCTGGGGCCAACGTCCTGACTTTC
TRBD1,NA,TRBV2,TRBJ2-1,CASSVGTAYNEQFF,TGTGCCAGCAGTGTGGGGACAGCTTACAATGAGCAGTTCTTC
NA,NA,TRBV9,TRBJ2-2,CASSTRSTGELFF,TGTGCCAGCAGCACCCGGAGTACCGGGGAGCTGTTTTTT
TRBD2,few,TRBV25-1,TRBJ2-1,CASSPGLAGDQWYNEQFF,TGTGCCAGCAGCCCGGGACTAGCGGGAGACCAATGGTACAATGAGCAGTTCTTC
TRBD1,NA,TRBV5-1,TRBJ2-1,CASGQGANEQFF,TGCGCCAGCGGGCAGGGGGCTAATGAGCAGTTCTTC
NA,few,TRBV19,TRBJ2-1,CASSMLEGGYEQFF,TGTGCCAGTAGTATGCTGGAGGGAGGTTATGAGCAGTTCTTC
NA,NA,TRBV19,TRBJ1-2,CASSAHWEGGYTF,TGTGCCAGTAGCGCCCACTGGGAGGGAGGCTACACCTTC
NA,few,TRBV9,TRBJ1-4,CASSKQTENEKLFF,TGTGCCAGCAGCAAACAGACAGAAAATGAAAAACTGTTTTTT
NA,NA,TRBV6-2/TRBV6-3,TRBJ1-2,CASSYSRAGLDGYTF,TGTGCCAGCAGTTACTCGCGGGCGGGGTTAGATGGCTACACCTTC
TRBD1,once,TRBV10-2,TRBJ2-1,CASSAGQGPQFF,TGCGCCAGCAGTGCAGGACAGGGGCCCCAGTTCTTC
NA,once,TRBV19,TRBJ2-1,CASSRTLYRDSRNNEQFF,TGTGCCAGTAGTCGAACGCTATACCGGGACTCGCGGAACAATGAGCAGTTCTTC
NA,NA,TRBV19,TRBJ2-5,CASQGYQETQYF,TGTGCCAGCCAGGGGTACCAAGAGACCCAGTACTTC
NA,NA,TRBV19,TRBJ1-1,CASSIIGSSNTEAFF,TGTGCCAGTAGTATAATCGGGAGTTCGAACACTGAAGCTTTCTTT
TRBD1,NA,TRBV4-1,TRBJ1-4,CASSHGQGEEKLFF,TGCGCCAGCAGCCACGGACAGGGGGAGGAAAAACTGTTTTTT
NA,NA,TRBV5-1,TRBJ2-1,CASSLHGPVDEQFF,TGCGCCAGCAGCCTCCATGGTCCGGTCGATGAGCAGTTCTTC
TRBD2,once,TRBV5-1,TRBJ2-1,CASSPSGRDDNEQFF,TGCGCCAGCAGCCCTAGCGGGAGGGACGACAATGAGCAGTTCTTC
NA,once,TRBV11-2,TRBJ1-4,CASSWGREKLFF,TGTGCCAGCAGCTGGGGGCGGGAAAAACTGTTTTTT
TRBD1,NA,TRBV7-8,TRBJ1-1,CASSLGGTGMNTEAFF,TGTGCCAGCAGCTTAGGGGGGACAGGGATGAACACTGAAGCTTTCTTT
TRBD1,NA,TRBV7-6,TRBJ1-2,CASSLEVQGANPNYGYTF,TGTGCCAGCAGCTTAGAAGTCCAGGGGGCGAACCCTAACTATGGCTACACCTTC
TRBD2,NA,TRBV7-8,TRBJ2-1,CASSFGTSVGEQFF,TGTGCCAGCAGCTTCGGGACTAGCGTTGGTGAGCAGTTCTTC
NA,NA,TRBV5-4,TRBJ1-1,CASSFGGYRNTEAFF,TGTGCCAGCAGCTTCGGGGGGTACCGGAACACTGAAGCTTTCTTT
TRBD2,NA,TRBV4-1,TRBJ2-2,CASSQDLRSSGGGELFF,TGCGCCAGCAGCCAAGACCTCCGCTCTAGCGGGGGCGGGGAGCTGTTTTTT
TRBD1,NA,TRBV6-6,TRBJ1-1,CSSKGQGNTEAFF,TGTTCGAGTAAGGGACAGGGGAACACTGAAGCTTTCTTT
NA,NA,TRBV7-9,TRBJ1-1,CASQGDTEAFF,TGTGCCAGCCAGGGTGACACTGAAGCTTTCTTT
TRBD1,NA,TRBV9,TRBJ2-2,CASSVVTGAGELFF,TGTGCCAGCAGCGTAGTTACAGGGGCCGGGGAGCTGTTTTTT
TRBD2,NA,TRBV7-8,TRBJ2-3,CASSLFDWTGRWTSGTDTQYF,TGTGCCAGCAGCTTATTTGACTGGACCGGAAGGTGGACTAGCGGCACAGATACGCAGTATTTT
NA,NA,TRBV5-1,TRBJ2-1,CASERNKQQFF,TGCGCCAGCGAGAGAAATAAGCAGCAGTTCTTC
TRBD1,NA,TRBV3-1/TRBV3-2,TRBJ1-1,CASSQAAGGNTEAFF,TGTGCCAGCAGCCAAGCGGCAGGGGGGAACACTGAAGCTTTCTTT
NA,NA,TRBV4-1,TRBJ2-7,CASSEGLAVSYEQYF,TGCGCCAGCAGCGAAGGCCTGGCGGTATCCTACGAGCAGTACTTC
NA,NA,TRBV2,TRBJ2-3,CASSSGVMGTDTQYF,TGTGCCAGCAGTTCAGGGGTAATGGGCACAGATACGCAGTATTTT
TRBD1,NA,TRBV19,TRBJ1-2,CASSIRPGQGAPNYGYTF,TGTGCCAGTAGTATACGGCCGGGACAGGGGGCGCCTAACTATGGCTACACCTTC
NA,NA,TRBV24-1,TRBJ2-1,CATQDYSYNEQFF,TGTGCCACACAGGACTACTCCTACAATGAGCAGTTCTTC
NA,few,TRBV4-1,TRBJ1-4,CASSQASWGTTGKLFF,TGCGCCAGCAGCCAAGCCTCTTGGGGCACCACGGGAAAACTGTTTTTT
TRBD1,NA,TRBV5-1,TRBJ2-7,CASSFTGAETNEQYF,TGCGCCAGCAGCTTCACAGGGGCCGAAACCAACGAGCAGTACTTC